Below are 23 T cell receptor beta chains sequenced from a single sample in a study of neurological immune-mediated disorders (dated by TCRdb to the late 2010s). Libraries were constructed by 5' RACE. These reads were obtained on an Illumina HiSeq 2500. Through fastp at Q25 and MiXCR, TCRdb rebuilt clones from the public reads, retaining in-frame beta chains. Under each unique CDR3 protein, matching rows form one entry showing the most common genes and DNA. This sample lists tens of thousands of distinct CDR3 sequences; 2% to 3% were detected once. Together, the top ten hold about 1% of the sample. The sample was PBMCs. The receptors shown here come from a young woman with multiple sclerosis.

Many counts were recorded for this clonotype. The chain carries TRBV7-3 and TRBJ2-1; 9 bases match TRBD2. CDR1 is SGHTA, CDR2 FQGTGA, per germline. The CDR3 runs 14 residues. V was pared by 6 bases and J by 8 bases, with 8 bases of the junction left unmatched. This CDR3 reads CASSVGTSSDEQFF. The CDR3 bases are TGTGCCAGCAGTGTGGGGACTAGCAGCGATGAGCAGTTCTTC.

This clonotype was seen ten or more times. The CDR3 DNA reads as TGTGCCAGCAGTTTAAGCCTCGACAGGGGGACGACCCAGTACTTC. This gives the protein CASSLSLDRGTTQYF. The chain employs TRBV12-3 or TRBV12-4 and TRBJ2-5; 9 bases fit TRBD1. With 2 bases clipped from V and 7 bases from J, the junction kept 8 bases outside the gene matches. The CDR3 spans 15 residues.

This clonotype occurred many times. V is TRBV7-2 and J is TRBJ2-5; D is uncertain. V lost 4 bases to trimming and J lost 2 bases, with 17 bases between them. The CDR3 runs to 16 residues. CDR1 is SGHTA, CDR2 FQGNSA, per germline. The chain's CDR3 is CASSSSILGRQETQYF. The CDR3 DNA reads TGTGCCAGCAGCTCTTCTATTTTAGGCAGGCAAGAGACCCAGTACTTC.

This clonotype was detected ten times or more. This chain connects TRBV7-2 to TRBJ1-2; tentative D call: TRBD1 (5 bases). Germline CDR1 and CDR2: SGHTA and FQGNSA. V lost 5 bases to trimming and J lost 8 bases, with 12 bases between them. CDR3 length: 12 amino acids. CDR3 sequence (DNA): TGTGCCAGCAGCCAGGGTTTGATCGGCTACACCTTC. It specifies CASSQGLIGYTF.

In its sample, this clonotype was seen many times. This chain connects TRBV20-1 to TRBJ1-3; no definite D call. The germline V gene encodes CDR1 DFQATT and CDR2 SNEGSKA (reference sequence). The CDR3 has 14 residues. The ends were cut back, 0 bases at V and 3 bases at J, with 9 bases in the middle. CDR3 DNA: TGCAGTGCTAGAGATCTTACAGATGGAAACACCATATATTTT. It codes for CSARDLTDGNTIYF.

This clonotype showed up many times. V gene TRBV29-1 combines with J gene TRBJ1-1; D might be TRBD1 (6 bases). This CDR3 contains 13 residues. Germline values: CDR1 SQVTM, CDR2 ANQGSEA. Trimming removed 6 bases at V and 5 bases at J, with 16 bases between. The CDR3 here is CSVQGGAPTEAFF. In nucleotides, the CDR3 is TGCAGCGTCCAAGGGGGGGCTCCTACTGAAGCTTTCTTT. The whole variable domain, filled in from reference TRBV29-1 and TRBJ1-1, reads SAVISQKPSRDICQRGTSLTIQCQVDSQVTMMFWYRQQPGQSLTLIATANQGSEATYESGFVIDKFPISRPNLTFSTLTVSNMSPEDSSIYLCSVQGGAPTEAFFGQGTRLTVV.

This clonotype was seen at least ten times. The chain is built from TRBV10-3 and TRBJ2-7, with 8 nucleotides matching TRBD1. The CDR3 length is 11 residues. Germline lookup yields CDR1 ENHRY and CDR2 SYGVKD. Trimming at V came to 6 bases and at J to 7 bases, leaving 2 bases not matched to a gene. The CDR3 region has the DNA TGTGCCATCAGCGACAGGGGAGAGCAGTACTTC. Encoded protein: CAISDRGEQYF.

This clonotype has at least ten counts. The V gene is TRBV20-1, the J gene TRBJ2-3; D could derive from TRBD1 or TRBD2 (5 bases each). Germline V gene sequence: CDR1 DFQATT, CDR2 SNEGSKA (reference sequence). This CDR3 comprises 17 residues. V dropped 0 bases and J dropped 2 bases, with 18 bases sitting between them. The CDR3: CSARDRGSRGHTDTQYF. DNA for the CDR3: TGCAGTGCTAGAGATAGGGGATCGAGGGGTCACACAGATACGCAGTATTTT.

This clonotype showed up many times. The chain joins TRBV4-3 to TRBJ2-3, with D maybe TRBD1 (5 bases). Trimming left V 0 bases short and J 3 bases short, with 31 bases between. The CDR3 totals 22 residues. Germline loops: CDR1 LGHNA, CDR2 YSLEER. The CDR3 nucleotides read TGCGCCAGCAGCCAAGACGCGGCAGGGCAATCAGCACCGGTCAGTAGAACAGATACGCAGTATTTT. This encodes CASSQDAAGQSAPVSRTDTQYF.

A note on this clonotype: Since a much larger clone is just one base distant, this may be a read error. J is TRBJ2-7 and V is TRBV29-1; tentative D call: TRBD2 (6 bases). This CDR3 has 13 residues. V was cut by 4 bases and J by 0 bases, with 10 bases left in between. Looked up from germline, CDR1 is SQVTM and CDR2 is ANQGSEA. CDR3 DNA sequence: TGCAGCGTTGGGACTAAGAGCTCCTACGAGCAGTACTTC. Translated, it gives CSVGTKSSYEQYF.

This clonotype was picked up many times. The chain carries TRBV7-9 and TRBJ1-1; D is uncertain. The CDR3 sequence is 16 residues long. Germline V gene data show CDR1 as SEHNR and CDR2 as FQNEAQ (reference sequence). V was shortened by 7 bases and J by 1 base, with 19 bases between the two germline ends. The CDR3 nucleotides read TGTGCCAGCAAACTGGGTACGGCAGCGGGGAACACTGAAGCTTTCTTT. Protein: CASKLGTAAGNTEAFF.

This clonotype was recorded many times. This chain connects TRBV27 to TRBJ2-1; 9 positions match TRBD2. The CDR3 consists of 14 residues. V shed 7 bases, J shed 3 bases, and the junction held 4 bases outside the gene matches. In germline, CDR1 is MNHEY, CDR2 SMNVEV (reference sequence). The CDR3 sequence is CASTRLADYNEQFF. The CDR3 nucleotides are TGTGCCAGCACTCGACTAGCGGACTACAATGAGCAGTTCTTC.

As to this clonotype: Since a much larger clone is just one base distant, this may be a read error. V and J are TRBV5-1 and TRBJ1-5, with D unresolved. CDR3 length: 14 residues. Germline CDR1 reads SGHRS; CDR2 reads YFSETQ. In DNA form, the CDR3 reads TGCGCCAGCAGCTTGGGCGGCTACAATCAGCCCCAGAATTTT. Protein: CASSLGGYNQPQNF.

This clonotype was seen many times. The chain uses TRBV7-9 and TRBJ2-2, with a possible D match to TRBD1 (5 bases). Trimming shortened V by 4 bases and J by 10 bases, and 13 bases separated the two germline ends. The CDR3 contains 13 residues. Germline CDR1 and CDR2: SEHNR and FQNEAQ (reference sequence). CDR3: CASSSLQVTELFF. The DNA for the CDR3 is TGTGCCAGCAGCTCACTACAGGTGACGGAGCTGTTTTTT. Variable domain in full (rest from reference TRBV7-9 and TRBJ2-2): DTGVSQNPRHKITKRGQNVTFRCDPISEHNRLYWYRQTLGQGPEFLTYFQNEAQLEKSRLLSDRFSAERPKGSFSTLEIQRTEQGDSAMYLCASSSLQVTELFFGEGSRLTVL.

This clonotype was found many times. The chain has TRBV9 and TRBJ2-4; the D gene is possibly TRBD2 (6 bases). CDR1 is SGDLS and CDR2 is YYNGEE in the germline V gene. V was clipped by 0 bases and J by 0 bases, with 7 bases between them. CDR3 length: 15 amino acids. CDR3 in DNA: TGTGCCAGCAGCGTAGGGGGGGTAGCCAAAAACATTCAGTACTTC. Translating gives CASSVGGVAKNIQYF.

This clonotype was seen many times. This chain connects TRBV5-6 to TRBJ2-7, with a possible D match to TRBD1 (6 bases). The CDR3 is made up of 14 amino acids. The V and J ends lost 2 bases and 2 bases respectively, with 11 bases between them. CDR1 is SGHDT, CDR2 YYEEEE, per germline. CDR3 sequence (DNA): TGTGCCAGCAGCTTAAGGACAGTTCCCTACGAGCAGTACTTC. Protein product: CASSLRTVPYEQYF.

This clonotype was detected ten times or more. The V gene is TRBV20-1, the J gene TRBJ2-7; 7 bases fit TRBD2. The germline CDR1 and CDR2 sequences are DFQATT and SNEGSKA (reference sequence). V trimming: 5 bases; J trimming: 4 bases; junction bases outside the gene matches: 8. CDR3 length: 13 amino acids. The CDR3 region is CSAASGILYEQYF. The CDR3 bases are TGCAGTGCTGCGAGCGGGATTTTGTACGAGCAGTACTTC.

The chain couples TRBV4-3 to TRBJ1-1; D remains unclear. This CDR3 spans 15 amino acids. Germline V gene sequence: CDR1 LGHNA, CDR2 YSLEER. V lost 3 bases and J lost 7, with 18 bases in between. The CDR3 nucleotides read TGCGCCAGCAGCCAGCCACATGGGGATCCGAGTGAAGCTTTCTTT. Translated, it gives CASSQPHGDPSEAFF.

This clonotype was picked up a small number of times. Just one base apart from a much larger clone, this may be a read error. This chain joins TRBV20-1 and TRBJ2-7; 8 bases are a match to TRBD2. The CDR3 sequence is 12 residues long. With V trimmed by 7 bases and J by 4 bases, 6 bases remained unmatched. Germline loops: CDR1 DFQATT, CDR2 SNEGSKA (reference sequence). CDR3 sequence: CSDKGGRYEQYF. In DNA form, the CDR3 reads TGCAGTGATAAAGGCGGGAGGTACGAGCAGTACTTC.

This clonotype occurred many times. The V and J genes are TRBV4-3 and TRBJ2-2, with D perhaps matching TRBD2 (6 bases). CDR1 LGHNA and CDR2 YSLEER come from the germline V gene. The V end lost 1 base, the J end lost 6 bases, and 12 bases lay between the germline ends. This CDR3 has 15 amino acids. As DNA, the CDR3 is TGCGCCAGCAGCCAAGGGGGGGATAGGGCCGGGGAGCTGTTTTTT. This gives the protein CASSQGGDRAGELFF.

This clonotype occurred many times. The chain recombines TRBV24-1 with TRBJ2-3; 7 bases line up with TRBD1. This CDR3 is 13 amino acids long. Germline assignment: CDR1 KGHDR and CDR2 SFDVKD. Germline trimming cut 7 bases from V and 6 bases from J; bases unmatched to any gene: 6. The CDR3 loop is CATRKGAADTQYF. The CDR3 region has the DNA TGTGCCACCAGGAAGGGGGCTGCTGATACGCAGTATTTT.

Ten or more counts support this clonotype. The chain uses TRBV20-1 and TRBJ2-1, with 9 bases aligning to TRBD2. From germline, CDR1 is DFQATT and CDR2 SNEGSKA (reference sequence). CDR3 size: 14 residues. Germline trimming cut 6 bases from V and 7 bases from J; bases unmatched to any gene: 10. The CDR3 nucleotides read TGCAGTGCCGATAGCGGACTAGCGAAAAATGAGCAGTTCTTC. Its protein is CSADSGLAKNEQFF.

This clonotype was seen at least ten times. CDR3 region: CASSLTHEQYF. CDR3 in DNA: TGCGCCAGCAGCTTGACCCACGAGCAGTACTTC. The chain employs TRBV5-1 and TRBJ2-7; D not certain. Germline loops: CDR1 SGHRS, CDR2 YFSETQ. V was shortened by 1 base and J by 5 bases, with 4 bases between the two germline ends. The CDR3 sequence is 11 residues long.